The 30 T cell receptor beta chains given below trace back to one sample, sequenced in a study of blood T cell repertoires in COVID-19 (dated by TCRdb to the early 2020s). Library method: the immunoSEQ multiplex PCR assay. TCRdb took over this immuneACCESS table, retaining in-frame rearrangements with V and J assigned. Such tables are incomplete; in checked studies, under half of the missing clones stem from an unresolved V gene, and the remainder is unexplained. For this sample there are around 240,000 clones; about 90% appear just once. About 3.1% of the sample is taken by the ten largest. What was sequenced was peripheral blood. These receptors were collected from a young woman who had recovered from COVID-19.

The chain couples TRBV30 to TRBJ1-6; D is ambiguous. The CDR3 spans 12 residues. Looked up from germline, CDR1 is GTSNPN and CDR2 is SVGIG (reference sequence). V was pared by 4 bases and J by 10 bases, with 11 bases between. This CDR3 is CAWTTGKSPLHF. The DNA of the CDR3 is TGTGCCTGGACGACGGGGAAATCACCCCTCCACTTT.

The genes are TRBV11-1 and TRBJ1-5; 7 bases map to TRBD1. The CDR3 extends over 15 amino acids. The V and J ends lost 1 base and 4 bases, in that order; junction bases with no gene match: 4. Germline V gene data show CDR1 as SGHAT and CDR2 as FQDESV (reference sequence). DNA of the CDR3: TGTGCCAGCAGCTTAGATGGGACAGCGAATCAGCCCCAGCATTTT. This gives the protein CASSLDGTANQPQHF.

This clone has just a few counts. The V and J genes are TRBV3-1 (or the pseudogene TRBV3-2) and TRBJ2-5, with 8 bases lining up with TRBD2. In germline, CDR1 is LGHDT, CDR2 YNNKEL (reference sequence). CDR3 length equals 15 residues. V dropped 3 bases and J dropped 4; count of bases not matched to a gene: 7. CDR3 coding DNA: TGTGCCAGCAGCCACCCTCTCGGGGGGGCAGAGACCCAGTACTTC. It translates to CASSHPLGGAETQYF.

The chain uses TRBV28 and TRBJ2-6; 8 bases match TRBD1. The CDR3 extends over 19 amino acids. Germline lookup yields CDR1 MDHEN and CDR2 SYDVKM. Losses at the gene ends were 5 bases for V and 1 base for J; bases not matched to a gene: 13. The CDR3 loop is CASSDPRGPPHSGANVLTF. CDR3 DNA: TGTGCCAGCAGTGATCCCAGGGGGCCCCCTCATTCTGGGGCCAACGTCCTGACTTTC.

This chain connects TRBV9 to TRBJ2-1; TRBD1 agrees at 11 bases. CDR3 length equals 17 residues. Germline CDR1 reads SGDLS; CDR2 reads YYNGEE. V trimming: 3 bases; J trimming: 2 bases; junction bases outside the gene matches: 7. Written as DNA, the CDR3 is TGTGCCAGCAGCGCCGGACAGGGGGCTCCACCCTACAATGAGCAGTTCTTC. Amino acid sequence: CASSAGQGAPPYNEQFF.

The chain uses TRBV3-1 (or the pseudogene TRBV3-2) and TRBJ1-3; 9 bases are shared with TRBD1. V was clipped by 4 bases and J by 4 bases; unmatched bases: 5. CDR3 length equals 15 residues. Germline V gene lookup returns CDR1 LGHDT and CDR2 YNNKEL (reference sequence). CDR3 in DNA: TGTGCCAGCAGCCTCGGGACAGGGATGGGAAACACCATATATTTT. This codes for CASSLGTGMGNTIYF.

The CDR3 here is CASSIGRVRHIQPQHF. Written as DNA, the CDR3 is TGTGCCAGTAGTATAGGCAGGGTTCGACATATTCAGCCCCAGCATTTT. V usage is TRBV19 and J usage is TRBJ1-5; perhaps TRBD1 as D (5 bases). V was cut by 1 base and J by 6 bases, with 16 bases left in between. CDR3 length: 16 residues. Germline V gene data show CDR1 as LNHDA and CDR2 as SQIVND (reference sequence).

This chain connects TRBV9 to TRBJ2-3; 8 positions match TRBD2. The junction had 3 bases not matched to a gene; V was cut back by 3 bases and J by 0 bases. Germline values: CDR1 SGDLS, CDR2 YYNGEE. The CDR3 length is 15 residues. DNA for the CDR3: TGTGCCAGCAGCGCCGCGGGGGGAAGCACAGATACGCAGTATTTT. It is translated as CASSAAGGSTDTQYF.

This clone appeared once. The chain uses TRBV6-5 and TRBJ1-2; TRBD1 agrees at 11 bases. V shed 6 bases, J shed 8 bases, and the junction held 8 bases outside the gene matches. CDR1 is MNHEY, CDR2 SVGAGI, per germline. This CDR3 is 14 amino acids long. CDR3 bases: TGTGCCAGCAGGGTAGGACAGGGGGCGCAAGGCTACACCTTC. Translated, it gives CASRVGQGAQGYTF.

DNA of the CDR3: TGTGCCAGCTCACCACGGACGGGGAATGAGCAGTTCTTC. It encodes CASSPRTGNEQFF. The chain recombines TRBV18 with TRBJ2-1, with a tentative D call TRBD2 (5 bases). Per germline, CDR1 KGHSH and CDR2 LQKENI. Trimming left V 1 base short and J 7 bases short, with 8 bases between. The CDR3 has 13 residues.

J is TRBJ1-2 and V is TRBV4-1; 9 bases match TRBD1. Trimming at V came to 4 bases and at J to 7 bases, leaving 13 bases not matched to a gene. Germline-derived CDR1 and CDR2 are MGHRA and YSYEKL. The length of the CDR3 is 16 residues. DNA for the CDR3: TGCGCCAGCAGCCGCCGACAGGGGGAGGACATATTTGGCTACACCTTC. It specifies CASSRRQGEDIFGYTF.

V gene TRBV21-1 combines with J gene TRBJ2-1; the table's D call, TRBD2, has no DNA check behind it. TRBV21-1 is given as a pseudogene. The CDR3 is made up of 15 amino acids. The CDR3 loop reads CASSKVRGANNEQFF. DNA for the CDR3: TGTGCCAGCAGCAAAGTCCGGGGGGCGAACAATGAGCAGTTCTTC.

The chain joins TRBV5-1 to TRBJ2-5; 8 bases agree with TRBD2. Germline V gene data show CDR1 as SGHRS and CDR2 as YFSETQ. The CDR3 is 15 residues long. V was clipped by 0 bases and J by 5 bases; unmatched bases: 6. The CDR3 region is CASSLEGTSSETQYF. DNA of the CDR3: TGCGCCAGCAGCTTGGAGGGGACTAGTAGTGAGACCCAGTACTTC.

The CDR3: CASTSGPDHNEKLFF. For the CDR3, the DNA is TGTGCCAGCACTTCAGGGCCCGACCATAATGAAAAACTGTTTTTT. J is TRBJ1-4 and V is TRBV6-5; a weak D match, TRBD1 (5 bases). The CDR3 length is 15 residues. Germline CDR1 is MNHEY and CDR2 is SVGAGI. Deletions cut 7 bases from V and 4 bases from J, with 16 bases between.

V usage is TRBV18 and J usage is TRBJ1-2, with D possibly being TRBD1 (5 bases). Germline-derived CDR1 and CDR2 are KGHSH and LQKENI. Trimming stripped 5 bases from V and 4 bases from J, with 11 bases between. The length of the CDR3 is 13 residues. The CDR3 sequence is CASSSTVFYGYTF. The CDR3 nucleotides are TGTGCCAGCTCATCGACAGTTTTCTATGGCTACACCTTC.

The sample holds one count of this clone. The V call is TRBV19, the J call TRBJ2-1; 9 nucleotides align to TRBD1. V lost 1 base, J lost 4 bases, and 8 bases stayed unmatched. Germline V gives CDR1 LNHDA, CDR2 SQIVND (reference sequence). The CDR3 spans 17 residues. The CDR3 DNA sequence: TGTGCCAGTAGTATAGGACACAGGGGGCAAGAATACAATGAGCAGTTCTTC. Translated: CASSIGHRGQEYNEQFF.

The chain recombines TRBV19 with TRBJ2-3, with TRBD2 matching over 9 bases. Germline values: CDR1 LNHDA, CDR2 SQIVND (reference sequence). The CDR3 consists of 19 residues. The V gene end was trimmed by 2 bases and the J gene end by 3 bases; junction bases not matched to a gene: 15. The CDR3 bases are TGTGCCAGTAGTATACGTCGGGCGGGGGGGCCCGTTGGGACAGATACGCAGTATTTT. Encoded protein: CASSIRRAGGPVGTDTQYF. Filled out from reference TRBV19 and TRBJ2-3, the complete variable domain reads DGGITQSPKYLFRKEGQNVTLSCEQNLNHDAMYWYRQDPGQGLRLIYYSQIVNDFQKGDIAEGYSVSREKKESFPLTVTSAQKNPTAFYLCASSIRRAGGPVGTDTQYFGPGTRLTVL.

The genes are TRBV5-1 and TRBJ1-2; 9 positions match TRBD1. V was pared by 4 bases and J by 4 bases, with 11 bases of the junction left unmatched. The CDR3 consists of 16 residues. Per germline, CDR1 SGHRS and CDR2 YFSETQ. CDR3 sequence: CASSTQQGALGYGYTF. The CDR3 DNA reads as TGCGCCAGCAGCACCCAACAGGGGGCCCTTGGCTATGGCTACACCTTC.

V usage is TRBV21-1 and J usage is TRBJ1-2; the table names TRBD1, a call not compared with the DNA. TRBV21-1 represents a pseudogene. The CDR3 contains 19 residues. The CDR3 region has the DNA TGTGCCAGCAGCAATACCCCCCCTGTAGCAGGGGTAATAAGCTATGGCTACACCTTC. This sequence encodes CASSNTPPVAGVISYGYTF.

The V and J genes are TRBV7-2 and TRBJ2-6, with 11 bases aligning to TRBD2. The CDR3 covers 19 residues. Unmatched junction bases numbered 4, after V lost 0 bases and J lost 0 bases. Germline lookup yields CDR1 SGHTA and CDR2 FQGNSA. CDR3 DNA sequence: TGTGCCAGCAGCTTAGCGGTAGCGGGGGGGCCCTCTGGGGCCAACGTCCTGACTTTC. This translates into CASSLAVAGGPSGANVLTF.

This clone was seen a few times. This sequence joins TRBV18 and TRBJ1-6; 9 bases are shared with TRBD1. The germline CDR1 and CDR2 sequences are KGHSH and LQKENI. The CDR3 extends over 16 amino acids. V was pared by 3 bases and J by 4 bases, with 4 bases of the junction left unmatched. The CDR3 spells CASSPRQGEYNSPLHF. The CDR3 DNA follows: TGTGCCAGCTCACCTCGACAGGGGGAGTATAATTCACCCCTCCACTTT.

J is TRBJ2-3 and V is TRBV13; D possibly corresponds to TRBD2 (6 bases). This CDR3 comprises 15 residues. Germline V gives CDR1 PRHDT, CDR2 FYEKMQ (reference sequence). The V end was cut by 3 bases, the J end by 2 bases, with 12 bases between. The CDR3 DNA reads as TGTGCCAGCAGCTTCTACGGGGGAACCACAGATACGCAGTATTTT. Translated, it gives CASSFYGGTTDTQYF.

This clone was observed a handful of times. The same CDR3 can be traced to other DNA sequences in this sample. The chain uses TRBV9 and TRBJ2-2, with D unclear. The ends were cut back, 3 bases at V and 5 bases at J, with 8 bases in the middle. This CDR3 is built from 13 residues. Per the germline V gene, CDR1 is SGDLS and CDR2 is YYNGEE. CDR3 bases: TGTGCCAGCAGCGCTAGTATTACCGGGGAGCTGTTTTTT. It encodes CASSASITGELFF.

This rearrangement joins TRBV7-3 to TRBJ1-2, with 11 positions matching TRBD1. There are 19 residues in the CDR3. CDR1 and CDR2 (germline): SGHTA, FQGTGA. V lost 5 bases to trimming and J lost 0 bases; unmatched junction nucleotides: 14. The DNA for the CDR3 is TGTGCCAGCAGCCAACGACGCCGGGACAGGGGGGATCCTAACTATGGCTACACCTTC. Translating it yields CASSQRRRDRGDPNYGYTF.

This chain joins TRBV10-3 and TRBJ2-5, with 7 bases lining up with TRBD2. CDR1 ENHRY and CDR2 SYGVKD come from the germline V gene. V lost 3 bases and J lost 3; bases outside the gene matches: 4. CDR3 length: 14 amino acids. CDR3 DNA sequence: TGTGCCATCAGTGAAGGACTAGTGGAAGAGACCCAGTACTTC. Translating it yields CAISEGLVEETQYF.

The chain is built from TRBV9 and TRBJ1-2, with TRBD1 identical over 7 bases. The CDR3 contains 15 residues. V trimming: 3 bases; J trimming: 2 bases; junction bases outside the gene matches: 7. Germline CDR1 is SGDLS and CDR2 is YYNGEE. The CDR3 loop reads CASSAPLTGNYGYTF. The DNA of the CDR3 is TGTGCCAGCAGCGCTCCCCTGACAGGGAACTATGGCTACACCTTC.

In nucleotides, the CDR3 is TGTGCCAGCAGCTCCCGGGGGGGGACCCAGTACTTC. It yields the protein CASSSRGGTQYF. This rearrangement joins TRBV7-7 to TRBJ2-5; 8 nucleotides align to TRBD2. Germline V gene sequence: CDR1 SSHAT, CDR2 FNYEAQ (reference sequence). CDR3 length equals 12 residues. The J segment lost 7 bases and the V segment lost 4 bases, leaving 2 bases of the junction unmatched.

The chain uses TRBV6-5 and TRBJ2-7; perhaps TRBD1 as D (6 bases). The CDR3 runs to 15 residues. The ends were cut back, 0 bases at V and 2 bases at J, with 11 bases in the middle. CDR1 is MNHEY, CDR2 SVGAGI, per germline. This CDR3 is CASSYSRGTAYEQYF. CDR3 DNA sequence: TGTGCCAGCAGTTACTCGAGGGGGACGGCCTACGAGCAGTACTTC.

The chain carries TRBV6-5 and TRBJ1-6; maybe TRBD1 (6 bases). Germline CDR1 is MNHEY and CDR2 is SVGAGI. This CDR3 spans 13 amino acids. Deletions cut 10 bases from V and 9 bases from J, with 16 bases between. CDR3 sequence (DNA): TGTGCCACCAGCAGGGAGACAGGTTCACCCCTCCACTTT. This encodes CATSRETGSPLHF.

This rearrangement joins TRBV18 to TRBJ2-5; D is perhaps TRBD1 (6 bases). CDR1 KGHSH and CDR2 LQKENI come from the germline V gene. This CDR3 is built from 14 residues. V lost 3 bases to trimming and J lost 2 bases, with 10 bases between them. This CDR3 is CASSPDRQQETQYF. In DNA, the CDR3 is TGTGCCAGCTCACCCGACAGGCAACAAGAGACCCAGTACTTC.